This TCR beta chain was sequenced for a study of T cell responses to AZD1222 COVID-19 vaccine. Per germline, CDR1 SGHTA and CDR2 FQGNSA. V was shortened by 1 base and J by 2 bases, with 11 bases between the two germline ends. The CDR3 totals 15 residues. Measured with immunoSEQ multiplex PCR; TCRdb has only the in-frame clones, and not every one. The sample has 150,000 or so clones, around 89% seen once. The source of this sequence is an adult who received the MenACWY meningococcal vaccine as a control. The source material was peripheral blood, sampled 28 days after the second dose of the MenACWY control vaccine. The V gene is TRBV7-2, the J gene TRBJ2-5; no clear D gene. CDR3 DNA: TGTGCCAGCAGCTTAGTGGCCGATCCTCAAGAGACCCAGTACTTC. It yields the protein CASSLVADPQETQYF.